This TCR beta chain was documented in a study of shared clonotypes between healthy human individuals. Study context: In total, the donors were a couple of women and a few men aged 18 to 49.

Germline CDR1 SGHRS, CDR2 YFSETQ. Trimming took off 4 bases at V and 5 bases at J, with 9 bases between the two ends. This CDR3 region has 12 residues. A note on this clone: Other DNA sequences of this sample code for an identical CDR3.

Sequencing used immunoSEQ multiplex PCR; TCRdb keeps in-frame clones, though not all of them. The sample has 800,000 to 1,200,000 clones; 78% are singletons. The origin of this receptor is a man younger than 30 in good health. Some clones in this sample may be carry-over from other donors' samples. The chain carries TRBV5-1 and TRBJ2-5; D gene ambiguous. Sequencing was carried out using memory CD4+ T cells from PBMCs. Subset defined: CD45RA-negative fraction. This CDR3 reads CASSPERETQYF. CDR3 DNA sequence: TGCGCCAGCAGCCCGGAGAGGGAGACCCAGTACTTC.